Described below is a single TCR beta chain sequence and its context. The data were taken from a study of T cells in Graves' hyperthyroidism and ophthalmopathy. The source material, RNA transcripts, was used to amplify TCR beta CDR3 regions. A first-round RT-PCR of the TCR CDR3 used the HTBI primer set. TCRdb redid the calling of the multiplex PCR reads with MiXCR, one entry per CDR3 protein. The data hold approximately 370,000 distinct CDR3 sequences, with about a sixth observed a single time. For the diagnoses, clinical symptoms, serum thyroxine and TRAb, thyroid ultrasound and orbital computed tomography were used. The origin of this receptor is a woman aged 25-40 years with Graves' hyperthyroidism that later progressed to Graves' ophthalmopathy. Sequenced material: blood.

This CDR3 reads CASSLERFGGQYF. For the CDR3, the DNA is TGTGCCAGCAGTTTAGAAAGGTTCGGTGGGCAGTATTTT. The gene calls are TRBV12-3 or TRBV12-4 and TRBJ2-3, with unresolved D. This CDR3 contains 13 residues. Trimming removed 1 base from V and 11 bases from J, with 13 bases in between.